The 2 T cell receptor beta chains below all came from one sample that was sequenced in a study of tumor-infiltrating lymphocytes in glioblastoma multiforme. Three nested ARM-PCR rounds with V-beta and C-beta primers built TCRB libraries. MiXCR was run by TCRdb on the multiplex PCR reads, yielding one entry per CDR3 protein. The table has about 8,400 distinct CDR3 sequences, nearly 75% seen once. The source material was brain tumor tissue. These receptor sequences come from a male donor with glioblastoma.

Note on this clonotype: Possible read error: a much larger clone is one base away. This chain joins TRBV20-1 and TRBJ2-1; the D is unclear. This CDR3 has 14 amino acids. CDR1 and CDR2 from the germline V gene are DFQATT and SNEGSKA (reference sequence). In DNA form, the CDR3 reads TGCGGTGCTAGAGATAGAGTAAGCTACAATGAGCAGTTCTTC. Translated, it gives CGARDRVSYNEQFF.

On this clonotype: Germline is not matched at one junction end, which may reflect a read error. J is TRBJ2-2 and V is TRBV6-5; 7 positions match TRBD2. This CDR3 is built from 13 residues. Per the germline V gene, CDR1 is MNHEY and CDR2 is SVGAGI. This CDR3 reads CASSNKGGGGLFF. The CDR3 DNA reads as TGTGCCAGCAGTAACAAGGGTGGCGGGGGGCTGTTTTTT.